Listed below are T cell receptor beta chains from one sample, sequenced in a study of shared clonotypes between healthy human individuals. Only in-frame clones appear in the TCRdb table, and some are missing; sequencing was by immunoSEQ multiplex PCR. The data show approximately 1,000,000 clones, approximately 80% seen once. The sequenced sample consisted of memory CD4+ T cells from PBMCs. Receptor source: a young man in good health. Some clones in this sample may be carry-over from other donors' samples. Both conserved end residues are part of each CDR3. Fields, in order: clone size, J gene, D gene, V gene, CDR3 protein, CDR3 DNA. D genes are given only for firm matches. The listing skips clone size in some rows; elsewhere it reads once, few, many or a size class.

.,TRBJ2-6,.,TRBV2,CASTQASGANVLTF,TGTGCCAGCACGCAAGCCTCTGGGGCCAACGTCCTGACTTTC
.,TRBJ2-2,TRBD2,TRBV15,CATSRGGLANTGELFF,TGTGCCACCAGCAGAGGGGGACTAGCCAACACCGGGGAGCTGTTTTTT
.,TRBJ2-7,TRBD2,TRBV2,CASSLAWGLGGGEQYF,TGTGCCAGCAGCTTAGCCTGGGGACTAGGGGGTGGCGAGCAGTACTTC
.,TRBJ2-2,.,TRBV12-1,CASPRGGALSGELFF,TGTGCCAGCCCCCGCGGGGGTGCTCTGTCCGGGGAGCTGTTTTTT
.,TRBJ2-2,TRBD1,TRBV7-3,CASSPLGQGTGELFF,TGTGCCAGCAGCCCTCTGGGACAGGGAACGGGGGAGCTGTTTTTT
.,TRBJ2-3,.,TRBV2,CASSRRTKEADTQYF,TGTGCCAGCTCCCGCCGGACGAAGGAGGCAGATACGCAGTATTTT
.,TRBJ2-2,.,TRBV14,CASSQDQSRTGELFF,TGTGCCAGCAGCCAAGATCAATCCCGCACCGGGGAGCTGTTTTTT
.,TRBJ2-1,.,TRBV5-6,CASSLVGGVYNEQFF,TGTGCCAGCAGCTTGGTTGGTGGCGTTTACAATGAGCAGTTCTTC
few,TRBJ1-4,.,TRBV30,CAWSWQEREKLFF,TGTGCCTGGAGTTGGCAGGAACGAGAAAAACTGTTTTTT
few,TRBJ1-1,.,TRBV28,CASSVGPAGYPFF,TGTGCCAGCAGTGTCGGCCCGGCTGGCTACCCTTTCTTT
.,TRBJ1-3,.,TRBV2,CASSEARGSGNTIYF,TGTGCCAGCAGTGAAGCAAGGGGCTCCGGAAACACCATATATTTT
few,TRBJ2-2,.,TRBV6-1,CASSLGQGQGLELFF,TGTGCCAGCAGTCTCGGTCAGGGGCAAGGGTTGGAGCTGTTTTTT
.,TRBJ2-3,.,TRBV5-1,CASSLTGNADTQYF,TGCGCCAGCAGCTTAACAGGGAATGCAGATACGCAGTATTTT
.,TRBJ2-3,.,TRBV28,CASLSSTDTQYF,TGTGCCAGCCTAAGTAGCACAGATACGCAGTATTTT
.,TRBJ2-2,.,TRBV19,CASSMGQGGTGELFF,TGTGCCAGTAGTATGGGTCAGGGGGGCACCGGGGAGCTGTTTTTT
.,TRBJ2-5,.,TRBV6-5,CASSSPGAQYF,TGTGCCAGCAGTTCCCCCGGGGCCCAGTACTTC
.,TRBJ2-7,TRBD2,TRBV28,CASRQTSGRAYEQYF,TGTGCCAGCAGACAAACTAGCGGGAGGGCCTACGAGCAGTACTTC
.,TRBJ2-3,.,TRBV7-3,CASSFGGNTDTQYF,TGTGCCAGCAGCTTCGGGGGCAACACAGATACGCAGTATTTT
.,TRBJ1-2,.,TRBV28,CASSKPGYGYTF,TGTGCCAGTTCTAAACCAGGCTATGGCTACACCTTC
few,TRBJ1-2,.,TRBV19,CASSPRLPGGYGYTF,TGTGCCAGTAGTCCAAGACTCCCGGGAGGCTATGGCTACACCTTC
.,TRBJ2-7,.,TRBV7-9,CASSLGYYEQYF,TGTGCCAGCAGCTTAGGTTACTACGAGCAGTACTTC
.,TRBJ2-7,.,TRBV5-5,CASSFYSTEQYF,TGTGCCAGCAGCTTCTACAGCACCGAGCAGTACTTC
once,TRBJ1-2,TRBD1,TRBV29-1,CSVGGTGAHYGYTF,TGCAGCGTTGGAGGGACAGGGGCGCACTATGGCTACACCTTC
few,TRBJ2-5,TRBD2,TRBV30,CAWSSAGADQETQYF,TGTGCCTGGAGTAGCGCGGGAGCGGACCAAGAGACCCAGTACTTC